The rows below give T cell receptor beta chains drawn from one sample of a study of blood T cell repertoires in COVID-19. Method: immunoSEQ multiplex PCR; TCRdb's copy keeps in-frame clones and lacks some. Among more than 150,000 clones listed, 75% to 90% were seen once. Sequencing used peripheral blood. The receptors shown here come from a man aged 60 to 75 with acute or convalescent COVID-19. The CDR3 runs from the conserved cysteine through the conserved F or W. The D gene is left open where the match is weak. The size field is filled for only some rows; it gives once, few, many or a size class.

TRBV5-6	.	.	TRBJ2-6	CASSRQKGISGANVLTF	TGTGCCAGCAGCCGACAGAAGGGGATCTCTGGGGCCAACGTCCTGACTTTC
TRBV7-9	.	TRBD2	TRBJ2-7	CASTSGYEQYF	TGTGCCAGCACTAGCGGCTACGAGCAGTACTTC
TRBV2	once	.	TRBJ1-5	CASNMIEARQPQHF	TGTGCCAGCAACATGATAGAGGCGCGCCAGCCCCAGCATTTT
TRBV6-1	.	.	TRBJ2-3	CASTLGSYTDTQYF	TGTGCCAGCACCCTAGGTTCTTACACAGATACGCAGTATTTT
TRBV19	.	TRBD1	TRBJ1-2	CASRTGQGFYGYTF	TGTGCCAGTCGTACGGGACAGGGTTTCTATGGCTACACCTTC
TRBV27	.	.	TRBJ1-6	CASSLPPGGNSPLHF	TGTGCCAGCAGTCTCCCTCCGGGGGGGAATTCACCCCTCCACTTT
TRBV6-6	.	.	TRBJ2-7	CASRPQIHEQYF	TGTGCCAGCAGACCACAGATCCACGAGCAGTACTTC
TRBV25-1	.	.	TRBJ1-6	CASSVQYSPLHF	TGTGCCAGCAGTGTCCAATATTCACCCCTCCACTTT
TRBV4-1	.	TRBD2	TRBJ2-5	CASSQNPSGGFETQYF	TGCGCCAGCAGCCAAAATCCTAGCGGGGGGTTTGAGACCCAGTACTTC
TRBV10-3	.	.	TRBJ1-1	CATGGGRALWGTEAFF	TGTGCCACCGGGGGAGGAAGGGCCCTTTGGGGCACTGAAGCTTTCTTT
TRBV19	.	TRBD1	TRBJ2-6	CASGAQGVLVSGANVLTF	TGTGCCAGTGGGGCACAGGGGGTTCTTGTCTCTGGGGCCAACGTCCTGACTTTC
TRBV9	.	.	TRBJ2-1	CASSPGASGRSGEQFF	TGTGCCAGCAGCCCGGGGGCTAGCGGCCGAAGTGGTGAGCAGTTCTTC
TRBV6-5	.	TRBD1	TRBJ1-2	CASSRQGARDGYTF	TGTGCCAGCAGTCGACAGGGGGCTAGGGATGGCTACACCTTC
TRBV7-8	.	TRBD2	TRBJ2-5	CASSLGLAETQYF	TGTGCCAGCAGCTTAGGACTAGCAGAGACCCAGTACTTC
TRBV3-1/TRBV3-2	once	TRBD1	TRBJ2-7	CASSQGGTGGYEQYF	TGTGCCAGCAGCCAAGGAGGGACAGGGGGCTACGAGCAGTACTTC
TRBV9	.	.	TRBJ2-2	CASSAPDTGELFF	TGTGCCAGCAGCGCCCCCGACACCGGGGAGCTGTTTTTT
TRBV7-2	.	TRBD2	TRBJ2-7	CASSLPGLAGRSYEQYF	TGTGCCAGCAGCCTCCCTGGACTAGCGGGTCGCTCCTACGAGCAGTACTTC
TRBV5-8	.	.	TRBJ1-1	CASSLYQGQVNTEAFF	TGTGCCAGCAGCTTGTACCAGGGGCAGGTAAACACTGAAGCTTTCTTT
TRBV7-2	.	TRBD2	TRBJ2-7	CASSQTSSGSYEQYF	TGTGCCAGCAGCCAAACATCTAGCGGCTCCTACGAGCAGTACTTC
TRBV15	.	TRBD1	TRBJ2-2	CATSIGTGDGELFF	TGTGCCACCAGCATAGGGACAGGGGACGGGGAGCTGTTTTTT
TRBV7-2	.	.	TRBJ1-6	CASSPPGGIYNSPLHF	TGTGCCAGCAGCCCCCCGGGGGGGATATATAATTCACCCCTCCACTTT
TRBV19	.	TRBD1	TRBJ1-1	CASSIGGTANTEAFF	TGTGCCAGTAGTATAGGAGGGACAGCGAACACTGAAGCTTTCTTT
TRBV24-1	.	.	TRBJ2-7	CATSDLLGRQYF	TGTGCCACCAGTGACCTACTAGGAAGGCAGTACTTC
TRBV2	.	TRBD1	TRBJ1-1	CASSGQGNTEAFF	TGTGCCAGCAGTGGACAGGGCAACACTGAAGCTTTCTTT
TRBV2	.	TRBD2	TRBJ2-3	CASSWTSGAVSTDTQYF	TGTGCCAGCAGCTGGACTAGCGGGGCCGTGAGCACAGATACGCAGTATTTT
TRBV5-1	.	TRBD1	TRBJ2-7	CASTKGGQTNYEQYF	TGCGCCAGCACTAAAGGGGGCCAGACTAACTACGAGCAGTACTTC
TRBV10-1	.	.	TRBJ2-7	CASSPGSHYEQYF	TGCGCCAGCAGTCCCGGGAGTCACTACGAGCAGTACTTC
TRBV28	.	TRBD2	TRBJ2-1	CASRTSGGIQFF	TGTGCCAGCAGGACTAGCGGGGGGATCCAGTTCTTC
TRBV2	.	.	TRBJ2-3	CASKGGVSTDTQYF	TGTGCCAGCAAAGGGGGAGTGAGCACAGATACGCAGTATTTT
TRBV5-3	.	.	TRBJ1-5	CARSLTGGGNQPQHF	TGTGCCAGAAGCTTGACGGGGGGCGGCAATCAGCCCCAGCATTTT
TRBV7-2	.	.	TRBJ2-1	CASSLAVYRNEQFF	TGTGCCAGCAGCTTAGCGGTCTACCGCAATGAGCAGTTCTTC
TRBV7-9	few	.	TRBJ2-2	CASRATLAGELFF	TGTGCCAGCAGGGCCACCCTTGCCGGGGAGCTGTTTTTT
TRBV19	once	TRBD2	TRBJ2-5	CASTSSGGASETQYF	TGTGCCAGTACGAGTAGCGGGGGGGCCTCAGAGACCCAGTACTTC
TRBV27	.	TRBD2	TRBJ2-2	CASNPTSGSSTGELFF	TGTGCCAGCAACCCAACTAGCGGGAGCTCCACCGGGGAGCTGTTTTTT
TRBV7-2	once	.	TRBJ1-1	CASSPHSGALNTEAFF	TGTGCCAGCAGCCCCCATAGTGGAGCCTTGAACACTGAAGCTTTCTTT
TRBV20-1	.	.	TRBJ1-1	CSALGSREAFF	TGCAGTGCGCTAGGTAGCCGGGAGGCTTTCTTT
TRBV9	.	.	TRBJ2-1	CASSVSPLSSEQFF	TGTGCCAGCAGCGTATCCCCCCTATCAAGTGAGCAGTTCTTC
TRBV6-6	.	TRBD1	TRBJ2-3	CASSLGGPGGYFTDTQYF	TGTGCCAGCAGTCTTGGGGGGCCAGGGGGCTATTTTACAGATACGCAGTATTTT
TRBV5-8	.	.	TRBJ1-5	CASSSSPARNQPQHF	TGTGCCAGCAGCTCTAGCCCCGCCCGCAATCAGCCCCAGCATTTT
TRBV6-5	.	.	TRBJ1-2	CASSYSWRGSRYGYTF	TGTGCCAGCAGTTACTCTTGGCGGGGGAGCAGGTATGGCTACACCTTC
TRBV7-2	.	TRBD1	TRBJ1-6	CASSPIRGNNSPLHF	TGTGCCAGCAGCCCTATCAGGGGGAATAATTCACCCCTCCACTTT